What follows describes a single T cell receptor beta chain. Its antigen specificity is not known. The record has no base qualities; no much larger clone is one base away. The library was built by means of 5' RACE. Sequenced using an Illumina HiSeq 2500. A second PCR of roughly 6 to 12 cycles was run with a J-beta primer mix and a sample-barcoded 5' primer. A template-switch 5' adaptor carrying 12 random nucleotides introduced a unique molecular identifier onto each TCR beta cDNA molecule. At least 2.5 million CDR3-containing paired-end reads were obtained from each sample. First-strand cDNA synthesis was performed from all RNA using the Mint cDNA synthesis kit, with priming by a TRBC-specific oligonucleotide. After uracil-DNA glycosylase treatment, a first 18-cycle PCR used universal primers M1SS and BC2_uni_R on all cDNA. Per the original workflow: Normalization of each sample was performed by random selection of 1 million high-quality reads, each carrying a distinct molecular identifier. Reads with shared molecular identifiers were discarded instead of being binned into consensus sequences. MiTCR, run with a Q25 quality threshold and the strictest error-elimination algorithm, handled CDR3 identification, clonotype clustering and error correction. A nonparametric unseen species model with Euler transformation was used to estimate lower-bound total TCR beta diversity. Using fastp trimming at Q25 and MiXCR clonotype assembly, TCRdb reanalyzed the public sequencing data and kept in-frame beta chains. Every CDR3 protein is listed once, alongside the most common genes and DNA of its rows. V and J calls and clone size were set by TCRdb, not the authors. A total of 910,000 or so distinct CDR3 sequences appear in this sample, around 54% of them only once. The top ten clones comprise roughly a fifth of the sample.

This sample is drawn from a study of blood T cells in healthy people across ages (dated by TCRdb to the mid-2010s). Looking at the study overall: Template switching captured roughly one uniquely barcoded TCR beta cDNA molecule per two T cells in model experiments. The study measured age-related changes in TCR beta repertoire diversity using deep sequencing normalized with unique cDNA molecular identifiers. The study analyzed two additional independent replicas of 1 million unique cDNA reads from the same blood draw for two donors, one aged 18 to 30 and one aged 80 or older. Donors of different ages were randomly distributed across sequencing lanes to avoid experimental bias. Four age groups were formed from the donors: young (average approximately 17 years), middle-aged (approximately 42), aged (approximately 60) and long-lived (less than 85).

Broader findings and caveats from the paper: Compared with the aged group, more naive CD4+ T cells, fewer expanded clones and increased TCR diversity were shown by the long-lived group, suggesting age selection. The CMV infection status of donors was not known, potentially confounding age-related changes in expanded clonotypes. Estimates of total diversity based on one million sequenced T cells were regarded as lower bounds and as underestimates. Observed TCR beta diversity per million T cells fell roughly linearly with age, and a significant reduction was already apparent by age roughly 40. Since profiling was done on bulk unsorted PBMCs, naive and antigen-experienced compartments could not be conclusively compared. The percentage of naive T cells measured by flow cytometry correlated strongly with observed TCR beta diversity.

Donors were a few dozen systemically healthy Caucasian individuals from Russia aged roughly 6 to 90 years. Each donor gave roughly 9 milliliters of peripheral blood, drawn into EDTA-treated Vacutainer tubes. Ficoll-Paque density-gradient centrifugation was used to isolate PBMCs, with at least 7 million per sample. Trizol reagent was used to extract total RNA from PBMCs, with at least 5.5 micrograms per sample. Naive CD45RAhigh/CD27high T cell percentages were measured by flow cytometry on a PBMC aliquot from every donor. Deletion took 3 bases off V and 2 bases off J, with a span of 12 bases between the germline ends. The CDR3 has 15 amino acids, counting the end cysteine and phenylalanine. Left in the record is the CDR3 DNA by itself, 45 bases read in frame from the first base.

The chain uses TRBV12-3 or TRBV12-4 and TRBJ2-3, and the D gene may be TRBD1, 5 bases matching. The receptor was isolated from a woman aged 55-69 years in good health. Sequenced: blood. The nucleotides are TGTGCCAGCAGTTTGACGACAGCCAACACAGATACGCAGTATTTT. Translated, this gives CASSLTTANTDTQYF.